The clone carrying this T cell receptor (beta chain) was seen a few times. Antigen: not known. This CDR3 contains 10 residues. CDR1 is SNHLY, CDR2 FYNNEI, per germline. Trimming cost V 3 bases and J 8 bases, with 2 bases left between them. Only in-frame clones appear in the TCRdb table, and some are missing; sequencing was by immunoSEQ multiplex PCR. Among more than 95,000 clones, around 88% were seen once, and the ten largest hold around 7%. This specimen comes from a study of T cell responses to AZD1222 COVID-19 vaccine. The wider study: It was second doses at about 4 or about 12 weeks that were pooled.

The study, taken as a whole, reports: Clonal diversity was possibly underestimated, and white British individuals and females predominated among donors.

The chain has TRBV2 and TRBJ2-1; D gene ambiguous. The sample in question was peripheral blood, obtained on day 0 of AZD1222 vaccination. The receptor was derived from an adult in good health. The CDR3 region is CASSEYEQFF. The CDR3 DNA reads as TGTGCCAGCAGTGAGTATGAGCAGTTCTTC.